A single sample is the source of the 5 T cell receptor beta chains below, sequenced in a study of control samples from healthy donors and cancer patients. Assay used: immunoSEQ multiplex PCR; TCRdb lists only in-frame clones, some missing. Of 95,000 to 150,000 clones listed, about 89% were seen once; the top ten hold just under 3%. Sequenced: blood. The receptors here all came from a man between 60 and 70 years old in good health.

The chain carries TRBV15 and TRBJ1-6, with D perhaps TRBD1 (6 bases). Trimming stripped 1 base from V and 9 bases from J, with 13 bases between. Germline loops: CDR1 LNHNV, CDR2 YYDKDF (reference sequence). There are 15 residues in the CDR3. The CDR3 is CATSRGQAGGSPLHF. As DNA, the CDR3 is TGTGCCACCAGCAGAGGACAGGCTGGGGGTTCACCCCTCCACTTT. The full variable domain, its missing parts supplied by reference TRBV15 and TRBJ1-6, is DAMVIQNPRYQVTQFGKPVTLSCSQTLNHNVMYWYQQKSSQAPKLLFHYYDKDFNNEADTPDNFQSRRPNTSFCFLDIRSPGLGDTAMYLCATSRGQAGGSPLHFGNGTRLTVT.

The chain employs TRBV28 and TRBJ1-4; TRBD1 aligns across 8 bases. The V gene's germline CDR1 is MDHEN and CDR2 SYDVKM. Unmatched junction bases numbered 4, after V lost 7 bases and J lost 6 bases. This CDR3 spans 13 amino acids. DNA of the CDR3: TGTGCCAGCAACCGACAGGGGCATGAAAAACTGTTTTTT. It yields the protein CASNRQGHEKLFF.

CDR3 amino acids: CARSLSSGGPSYEQYF. For the CDR3, the DNA is TGTGCCAGAAGCTTGAGTTCGGGCGGGCCATCTTACGAGCAGTACTTC. The chain uses TRBV5-3 and TRBJ2-7, with D possibly TRBD2 on 5 matching bases. TRBV5-3 is recorded as an ORF, its role being uncertain. V shed 1 base and J shed 4 bases, with 18 bases lying between them. The CDR3 loop spans 16 amino acids.

This chain joins TRBV2 and TRBJ2-7; D is unresolved. The CDR3 is 14 amino acids. The V gene lost 11 bases and the J gene lost 0 bases, with 17 bases spanning the gap. Germline V CDR1 and CDR2: SNHLY, FYNNEI. CDR3 residues: CAGSEAAFSYEQYF. CDR3 bases: TGTGCCGGATCAGAGGCAGCCTTCTCCTACGAGCAGTACTTC.

The gene calls are TRBV3-1 (or the pseudogene TRBV3-2) and TRBJ1-6, with a possible D match to TRBD1 (6 bases). Germline CDR1 LGHDT, CDR2 YNNKEL (reference sequence). The CDR3 runs to 14 residues. The germline V and J ends were trimmed by 6 bases and 7 bases, with 13 bases remaining between them. As DNA, the CDR3 is TGTGCCAGCAGGCCGACAGGAGTCAATTCACCCCTCCACTTT. It yields the protein CASRPTGVNSPLHF.